This TCR beta chain was found in a study of shared clonotypes between healthy human individuals. Comments on this clone: Its specificity is not known.

Naive CD8 populations comprised CD45RO-negative cells positively selected for CCR7, excluding terminally differentiated effector memory CD45RA+ cells. Looked up from germline, CDR1 is SEHNR and CDR2 is FQNEAQ (reference sequence). CDR3 length: 17 residues. V trimming: 2 bases; J trimming: 5 bases; junction bases outside the gene matches: 10. General observations from the study: The sharing of approximately 5.1% of naive CD4 clonotypes was seen across several donors.

Measured with immunoSEQ multiplex PCR; TCRdb has only the in-frame clones, and not every one. The sample includes about 2 million clones, about 94% of them seen just once. The V and J genes are TRBV7-9 and TRBJ2-2; TRBD2 agrees at 8 bases. The sample comprised naive CD8+ T cells sorted from blood. This TCR derives from a man younger than 35 in good health. This CDR3 is CASSLNVKRERTGELFF. In DNA, the CDR3 is TGTGCCAGCAGCTTAAATGTTAAGCGGGAGAGAACCGGGGAGCTGTTTTTT.